The TCR beta chain described here comes from a study of breast tumors, draining lymph nodes, adjacent tissues. V lost 7 bases and J 5 bases, leaving 18 bases between the germline ends. CDR1 SGHDT and CDR2 YYEEEE come from the germline V gene. The CDR3 has 15 residues. Breast cancer patients provided tissue from their axillary draining lymph nodes. This clonotype has only a few counts. Its target is unknown. TCRdb fed the multiplex PCR reads into MiXCR, producing one record per CDR3 protein. The sample contains 200,000 to 250,000 distinct CDR3 sequences, roughly a third of which appear only once. Findings and limits, study-wide: The data were judged consistent with most tumor T cells coming from lymph node and expanding in tumor. Luminal-like breast cancer showed significantly higher tumor–nontumor repertoire similarity than basal-like. Compared with lymph nodes, tumors were less diverse; compared with nontumor tissue, more.

The chain is built from TRBV5-6 and TRBJ2-2; D possibly matches TRBD1 or TRBD2 (6 bases each). The sequence came from a female donor with breast cancer. Some clones in this sample may be carry-over from other donors' samples. Sample: axillary lymph node tissue. DNA of the CDR3: TGTGCCAGCGGCCGGGGGCGGTTATTAACCGGGGAGCTGTTTTTT. Translating it yields CASGRGRLLTGELFF.